This TCR beta chain was obtained from a study of radiotherapy plus CTLA-4 blockade in lung cancer. Assay used: immunoSEQ multiplex PCR; TCRdb lists only in-frame clones, some missing. The sample holds around 80,000 clones, 74% seen once. Study-level results: Early blood T cell clone dynamics, with interferon-beta, were reported to best predict response.

Turning to this clone: Its cognate antigen is unknown.

The clonotype comes from a human donor with non-small cell lung cancer whose response to radiotherapy plus ipilimumab could not be evaluated. The starting material was peripheral blood, obtained from a patient treated with radiotherapy plus ipilimumab.

For the CDR3, the DNA is TGTGCCAGCAGGGAACAGGGTAGCTATGGCTACACCTTC. The encoded protein is CASREQGSYGYTF. The V gene is TRBV6-1, the J gene TRBJ1-2; the D gene is possibly TRBD1 (6 bases). This CDR3 is 13 amino acids long. The germline V gene encodes CDR1 MNHNS and CDR2 SASEGT. Trimming removed 6 bases at V and 4 bases at J, with 12 bases between.